The clone carrying this T cell receptor (beta chain) came up a few times. Produced via immunoSEQ multiplex PCR; TCRdb's table is partial and in-frame only. The repertoire consists of about 100,000 clones, with 91% occurring once and the leading ten covering around 3%. Trimming removed 3 bases at V and 11 bases at J, with 14 bases between. This CDR3 region has 12 residues. CDR1 SGDLS and CDR2 YYNGEE come from the germline V gene. These data originate in a study of T cell changes during pregnancy in multiple sclerosis. This chain uses TRBV9 with TRBJ1-1; D uncertain. This specimen consisted of peripheral blood, obtained in the second trimester of pregnancy. The TCR sequence derives from a female donor with multiple sclerosis, enrolled in a pregnancy study. The CDR3 coding sequence is TGTGCCAGCAGCGCAAACTCCGGGGAGGCTTTCTTT. Translating it yields CASSANSGEAFF.